Below, 26 T cell receptor beta chains from the same sample are listed, as sequenced in a study of cytomegalovirus exposure and HLA in healthy donors. 60 Vbeta and 13 Jbeta primers were used in PCR. Sequencing was performed with immunoSEQ multiplex PCR; in TCRdb, only in-frame clones are kept and a portion is missing. There are around 96,000 clones in the sample; more than 75% occur only once, and 2% to 2.5% lies in the top ten. Sample: PBMCs. The receptors here all came from a man aged 18-30 years in good health and CMV-seronegative.

CDR3 sequence: CASSKQGATNSPLHF. The CDR3 DNA sequence: TGTGCCAGCAGTAAACAGGGGGCGACTAATTCACCCCTCCACTTT. V gene TRBV6-6 combines with J gene TRBJ1-6; 9 positions agree with TRBD1. V dropped 5 bases and J dropped 6; count of bases not matched to a gene: 5. CDR3 size: 15 residues. Germline V gene data show CDR1 as MNHNY and CDR2 as SVGAGI (reference sequence).

The genes are TRBV29-1 and TRBJ2-1; 9 bases agree with TRBD1. This CDR3 spans 17 amino acids. The V and J ends lost 7 bases and 0 bases, in that order; junction bases with no gene match: 13. Per germline, CDR1 SQVTM and CDR2 ANQGSEA. The CDR3 DNA sequence: TGCAGCGCGACGGGACAGGGACACTTGGGCTCCTACAATGAGCAGTTCTTC. This codes for CSATGQGHLGSYNEQFF.

A remark on this clone: One end of the junction is discordant with germline, which a read error may explain. The V call is TRBV7-7, the J call TRBJ2-2, with D perhaps TRBD1 (6 bases). Germline V lookup: CDR1 SSHAT, CDR2 FNYEAQ (reference sequence). This CDR3 is 16 amino acids long. The CDR3 sequence: CASSPRWGRRTGELFF. The CDR3 DNA reads as TGTGCTAGCAGCCCGAGGTGGGGGCGGAGGACCGGGGAGCTGTTTTTT.

The rearrangement links TRBV29-1 to TRBJ1-1, with D possibly matching TRBD1 (6 bases). The V gene's germline CDR1 is SQVTM and CDR2 ANQGSEA. This CDR3 region has 12 residues. V lost 5 bases to trimming and J lost 7 bases, with 14 bases between them. CDR3 region: CSVPQGNFEAFF. The CDR3, as DNA: TGCAGCGTTCCCCAGGGGAACTTTGAAGCTTTCTTT.

The V call is TRBV20-1, the J call TRBJ2-1, with D unresolved. V dropped 8 bases and J dropped 4 bases, with 6 bases sitting between them. Germline CDR1 and CDR2: DFQATT and SNEGSKA (reference sequence). This CDR3 comprises 10 residues. The CDR3 is CSFKYNEQFF. The CDR3 nucleotides read TGCAGTTTCAAATACAATGAGCAGTTCTTC.

This chain connects TRBV7-9 to TRBJ1-2; no clear D gene. The germline CDR1 and CDR2 sequences are SEHNR and FQNEAQ (reference sequence). The CDR3 has 14 amino acids. V was cut by 0 bases and J by 4 bases, with 9 bases left in between. The CDR3 spells CASSLAGRGYGYTF. DNA of the CDR3: TGTGCCAGCAGCTTAGCGGGGAGAGGCTATGGCTACACCTTC.

The chain uses TRBV4-1 and TRBJ2-7, with a weak D call TRBD2 (6 bases). The germline V gene encodes CDR1 MGHRA and CDR2 YSYEKL. CDR3 length: 15 residues. The V end lost 4 bases, the J end lost 5 bases, and 18 bases lay between the germline ends. The CDR3 loop is CASSLESWEVHEQYF. The CDR3 DNA reads TGCGCCAGCAGCCTAGAAAGCTGGGAGGTCCACGAGCAGTACTTC.

CDR3 nucleotides: TGTGCCAGCAGTTATGAGAGGGGGACTGAAGCTTTCTTT. Encoded protein: CASSYERGTEAFF. The chain has TRBV6-5 and TRBJ1-1; D is possibly TRBD1 (6 bases). Trimming removed 3 bases at V and 5 bases at J, with 10 bases between. Germline-derived CDR1 and CDR2 are MNHEY and SVGAGI. The CDR3 extends over 13 amino acids.

The chain carries TRBV5-1 and TRBJ2-7; the D is unclear. CDR3 length equals 15 residues. The germline V and J ends were trimmed by 0 bases and 1 base, with 11 bases remaining between them. Germline V gene data show CDR1 as SGHRS and CDR2 as YFSETQ. The CDR3: CASSLESFLSYEQYF. CDR3 nucleotide sequence: TGCGCCAGCAGCTTGGAATCTTTCCTATCCTACGAGCAGTACTTC.

The chain employs TRBV29-1 and TRBJ1-1; 8 bases are shared with TRBD1. The CDR3 consists of 16 residues. The germline V gene encodes CDR1 SQVTM and CDR2 ANQGSEA. V trimming: 1 base; J trimming: 1 base; junction bases outside the gene matches: 8. The CDR3 DNA reads as TGCAGCGTTGAAGGGCGTTTGGACAGGGCGAACACTGAAGCTTTCTTT. As protein: CSVEGRLDRANTEAFF.

J is TRBJ2-7 and V is TRBV19; 9 bases are shared with TRBD2. The CDR3 consists of 16 residues. V trimming: 3 bases; J trimming: 2 bases; junction bases outside the gene matches: 8. Germline lookup yields CDR1 LNHDA and CDR2 SQIVND (reference sequence). The CDR3 is CASSIGGSGGPYEQYF. CDR3 DNA: TGTGCCAGTAGTATTGGCGGTAGCGGGGGCCCCTACGAGCAGTACTTC. The full variable domain, in which reference TRBV19 and TRBJ2-7 provide the parts outside the CDR3, is DGGITQSPKYLFRKEGQNVTLSCEQNLNHDAMYWYRQDPGQGLRLIYYSQIVNDFQKGDIAEGYSVSREKKESFPLTVTSAQKNPTAFYLCASSIGGSGGPYEQYFGPGTRLTVT.

V and J are TRBV7-8 and TRBJ1-5; D ambiguous. The germline V and J ends were trimmed by 4 bases and 11 bases, with 18 bases remaining between them. The CDR3 is 14 residues long. Per the germline V gene, CDR1 is SGHVS and CDR2 is FQNEAQ. The CDR3 region has the DNA TGTGCCAGCAGCTCCCCGGGCCGAGGAGGGTCCCAGCATTTT. Translation gives CASSSPGRGGSQHF.

Only a few counts were recorded for this clone. V usage is TRBV15 and J usage is TRBJ1-5; 8 nucleotides line up with TRBD1. Germline CDR1 LNHNV, CDR2 YYDKDF (reference sequence). J lost 2 bases, V lost 3 bases, and 9 bases had no gene match. CDR3 length equals 17 residues. The CDR3 DNA reads as TGTGCCACCAGCAGGATCTATGACAGGGGCGGCAATCAGCCCCAGCATTTT. Amino acids: CATSRIYDRGGNQPQHF.

This chain uses TRBV7-2 with TRBJ2-5; 11 nucleotides agree with TRBD1. The V gene end was trimmed by 5 bases and the J gene end by 5 bases; junction bases not matched to a gene: 7. The CDR3 consists of 15 residues. Germline-derived CDR1 and CDR2 are SGHTA and FQGNSA. The CDR3 sequence is CASSTRDRGSETQYF. CDR3 sequence (DNA): TGTGCCAGCAGCACCAGGGACAGGGGGTCGGAGACCCAGTACTTC.

Comment on this clone: One junction end disagrees with the germline gene, perhaps due to a read error. The CDR3 loop is CSSSFPFGQERETQYF. CDR3 nucleotides: TGTTCCAGCAGCTTTCCCTTTGGACAGGAAAGGGAGACCCAGTACTTC. The V call is TRBV7-9, the J call TRBJ2-5; 7 positions match TRBD1. This CDR3 has 16 residues. Germline-derived CDR1 and CDR2 are SEHNR and FQNEAQ (reference sequence).

The CDR3 coding sequence is TGTGCCAGCAGTGAGCGGTTATATAGCAATCAGCCCCAGCATTTT. The encoded protein is CASSERLYSNQPQHF. This sequence joins TRBV2 and TRBJ1-5; D is undetermined. CDR1 is SNHLY, CDR2 FYNNEI, per germline. This CDR3 has 15 residues. V was pared by 3 bases and J by 0 bases, with 9 bases between.

This clone was recorded a few times. This chain uses TRBV9 with TRBJ2-5, with D possibly TRBD1 on 5 matching bases. There are 16 residues in the CDR3. Trimming cost V 0 bases and J 5 bases, with 17 bases left between them. Germline CDR1 SGDLS, CDR2 YYNGEE. The CDR3 nucleotides read TGTGCCAGCAGCGTAGCAGCCGGGCAGGGCCCGGAGACCCAGTACTTC. As protein: CASSVAAGQGPETQYF. Supplemented by reference TRBV9 and TRBJ2-5, the full variable domain reads DSGVTQTPKHLITATGQRVTLRCSPRSGDLSVYWYQQSLDQGLQFLIQYYNGEERAKGNILERFSAQQFPDLHSELNLSSLELGDSALYFCASSVAAGQGPETQYFGPGTRLLVL.

This clone appeared a few times. The rearrangement uses TRBV4-2 and TRBJ2-3; no clear D. The ends were cut back, 3 bases at V and 2 bases at J, with 6 bases in the middle. The CDR3 is 13 residues long. Germline-derived CDR1 and CDR2 are LGHNA and YNFKEQ. CDR3 DNA sequence: TGTGCCAGCAGCCAGAGAGACACAGATACGCAGTATTTT. Translation gives CASSQRDTDTQYF.

The V and J genes are TRBV19 and TRBJ2-1, with 7 bases that match TRBD2. This CDR3 contains 16 residues. Trimming removed 7 bases from V and 0 bases from J; junction bases left unmatched: 9. The germline V gene has CDR1 LNHDA and CDR2 SQIVND (reference sequence). This CDR3 reads CASKGLAASSYNEQFF. CDR3 nucleotides: TGTGCCAGTAAAGGCCTAGCGGCAAGCTCCTACAATGAGCAGTTCTTC.

The rearrangement joins TRBV10-3 to TRBJ2-2, with D possibly TRBD1 on 6 matching bases. V dropped 5 bases and J dropped 5 bases, with 18 bases sitting between them. This CDR3 comprises 16 residues. In germline, CDR1 is ENHRY, CDR2 SYGVKD. CDR3 sequence: CAISNPGGRYTGELFF. CDR3 nucleotide sequence: TGTGCCATCAGTAATCCTGGGGGCCGGTATACCGGGGAGCTGTTTTTT.

The gene calls are TRBV6-4 and TRBJ1-2, with 7 bases matching TRBD1. Germline V lookup: CDR1 MRHNA, CDR2 SNTAGT. Unmatched junction bases numbered 6, after V lost 0 bases and J lost 5 bases. The CDR3 has 15 amino acids. The CDR3 DNA reads TGTGCCAGCAGTGACTCCGAAGGGACAGCTTATGGCTACACCTTC. As protein: CASSDSEGTAYGYTF.

This clone was seen only a few times. The chain carries TRBV15 and TRBJ2-3; D might be TRBD1 (5 bases). CDR1 and CDR2 from the germline V gene are LNHNV and YYDKDF (reference sequence). The CDR3 loop spans 17 amino acids. Trimming removed 0 bases from V and 3 bases from J, with 16 bases in between. CDR3 coding DNA: TGTGCCACCAGCAGAGACCCTGGTGGGGCCGGGACAGATACGCAGTATTTT. It yields the protein CATSRDPGGAGTDTQYF.

V is TRBV18 and J is TRBJ2-7; no clear D. The V end was cut by 3 bases, the J end by 4 bases, with 13 bases between. The CDR3 consists of 14 residues. The germline V gene has CDR1 KGHSH and CDR2 LQKENI. Here the CDR3 reads CASSPPRVEYEQYF. In nucleotides, the CDR3 is TGTGCCAGCTCACCTCCCCGTGTGGAGTACGAGCAGTACTTC.

V and J are TRBV4-1 and TRBJ2-1; D perhaps matches TRBD2 (6 bases). Germline CDR1 MGHRA, CDR2 YSYEKL. The CDR3 runs to 15 residues. Deletions cut 1 base from V and 4 bases from J, with 11 bases between. The CDR3 loop reads CASSQARTIYNEQFF. The CDR3 DNA is TGCGCCAGCAGCCAAGCGCGGACTATTTACAATGAGCAGTTCTTC.

The chain uses TRBV5-1 and TRBJ1-3, with D perhaps matching TRBD1 (5 bases). V lost 3 bases and J lost 4, with 14 bases in between. This CDR3 contains 15 residues. Germline values: CDR1 SGHRS, CDR2 YFSETQ. The CDR3, as DNA: TGCGCCAGCAGCTCGTCGGGGGGAAGGGGAAACACCATATATTTT. As protein: CASSSSGGRGNTIYF.

The chain is built from TRBV6-1 and TRBJ2-1, with D possibly matching TRBD1 (6 bases). In germline, CDR1 is MNHNS, CDR2 SASEGT. This CDR3 contains 18 residues. Deletions cut 2 bases from V and 2 bases from J, with 19 bases between. CDR3 DNA sequence: TGTGCCAGCAGTGAAAGAAAACGGACAGATGACGCCTACAATGAGCAGTTCTTC. This encodes CASSERKRTDDAYNEQFF.